These T cell receptor beta chains were read from a single sample in a study of type 1 and type 2 diabetes patients. From the multiplex PCR reads, TCRdb called clonotypes with MiXCR, one entry per CDR3 protein. Among a few hundred thousand distinct CDR3 sequences, more than 40% were seen once, and the ten largest hold roughly an eighth. The sample was peripheral blood mononuclear cells (PBMCs). All receptors come from a man aged 18 to 29 with type 2 diabetes. CDR3s include the opening cysteine and the closing phenylalanine or tryptophan. Fields, in order: clone size, V gene, J gene, CDR3 protein. Rows may omit the clone size; those that give it use once, few, many or a size class.

clone size: few; V gene: TRBV9; J gene: TRBJ2-5; CDR3 protein: CASSVGGGQETQYF
clone size: many; V gene: TRBV2; J gene: TRBJ1-5; CDR3 protein: CASSRTGQPQHF
clone size: once; V gene: TRBV19; J gene: TRBJ2-3; CDR3 protein: CASSQGLNTGLAGVRGPYTQYF
clone size: NA; V gene: TRBV29-1; J gene: TRBJ2-3; CDR3 protein: CSVDALAGSRTDTQYF
clone size: few; V gene: TRBV20-1; J gene: TRBJ1-2; CDR3 protein: CSAGSINYGYTF
clone size: NA; V gene: TRBV30; J gene: TRBJ2-4; CDR3 protein: CAWRVNVMRESLAKNIQYF
clone size: few; V gene: TRBV27; J gene: TRBJ1-6; CDR3 protein: CASSLLNSPLHF
clone size: NA; V gene: TRBV7-8; J gene: TRBJ2-5; CDR3 protein: CASSGTGLQETQCF
clone size: NA; V gene: TRBV28; J gene: TRBJ1-5; CDR3 protein: CASSLGSRVNQPQHF
clone size: NA; V gene: TRBV12-3/TRBV12-4; J gene: TRBJ2-5; CDR3 protein: CASTPPGAGETQYF
clone size: NA; V gene: TRBV10-2; J gene: TRBJ2-7; CDR3 protein: CASSDGQGGSYEQYF
clone size: NA; V gene: TRBV29-1; J gene: TRBJ2-6; CDR3 protein: CSVEGSSGANVLTF
clone size: NA; V gene: TRBV27; J gene: TRBJ1-1; CDR3 protein: CASSCRSGKGSNTEAFF
clone size: NA; V gene: TRBV29-1; J gene: TRBJ1-2; CDR3 protein: CGVVAPQGWDYGYTF
clone size: few; V gene: TRBV30; J gene: TRBJ1-2; CDR3 protein: CACLGGGRGLYGYTF
clone size: NA; V gene: TRBV14; J gene: TRBJ1-2; CDR3 protein: CASSYQGYGYTF
clone size: NA; V gene: TRBV6-2/TRBV6-3; J gene: TRBJ1-6; CDR3 protein: CASSPDTGQVPSPLHF
clone size: few; V gene: TRBV7-2; J gene: TRBJ2-2; CDR3 protein: CASSPRRDTGELFF
clone size: NA; V gene: TRBV6-5; J gene: TRBJ2-2; CDR3 protein: CASSYSAPGTGELFF
clone size: NA; V gene: TRBV27; J gene: TRBJ2-7; CDR3 protein: CASSLFAGVYEQYF
clone size: NA; V gene: TRBV24-1; J gene: TRBJ1-1; CDR3 protein: CATSDSAWGATEAFF
clone size: NA; V gene: TRBV27; J gene: TRBJ1-6; CDR3 protein: CASNPGTGRNSPLHF
clone size: NA; V gene: TRBV30; J gene: TRBJ2-1; CDR3 protein: CAWKAGSYNEQFF
clone size: NA; V gene: TRBV12-3/TRBV12-4; J gene: TRBJ1-6; CDR3 protein: CASSLGRQLRSPLHF
clone size: NA; V gene: TRBV7-6; J gene: TRBJ2-2; CDR3 protein: CASSTLRGLAGELFF
clone size: once; V gene: TRBV5-1; J gene: TRBJ1-6; CDR3 protein: CASSIGHGGNSPLHF